This entry lists 2 T cell receptor beta chains sequenced from one sample in a study of cytomegalovirus exposure and HLA in healthy donors. PCR amplification relied on 60 Vbeta primers (plus 13 Jbeta primers). The repertoire was sequenced with immunoSEQ multiplex PCR; TCRdb's copy has only in-frame clones and lacks some. The repertoire has around 140,000 clones, around 81% of them found once; the top ten carry 2% to 3%. Sample: PBMCs. These receptors originate from a man in his fifties in good health and CMV-seronegative.

V is TRBV11-2 and J is TRBJ2-7, with 7 bases that match TRBD1. V shed 2 bases and J 1 base; nucleotides not matched to a gene: 8. This CDR3 is 16 amino acids long. The germline V gene has CDR1 SGHAT and CDR2 FQNNGV. DNA for the CDR3: TGTGCCAGCAGCTTAAACAGGGGTCCCAAGTCCTACGAGCAGTACTTC. It codes for CASSLNRGPKSYEQYF.

The rearrangement joins TRBV7-2 to TRBJ1-1, with TRBD1 matching over 7 bases. Germline V gene data show CDR1 as SGHTA and CDR2 as FQGNSA. This CDR3 is 14 amino acids long. J gave up 5 bases and V 4 bases, and 7 bases lay outside the gene matches. CDR3 DNA: TGTGCCAGCAGCTCCTGGACAGGTAGGACTGAAGCTTTCTTT. It specifies CASSSWTGRTEAFF. The full variable domain, with the rest looked up from reference TRBV7-2 and TRBJ1-1, is GAGVSQSPSNKVTEKGKDVELRCDPISGHTALYWYRQSLGQGLEFLIYFQGNSAPDKSGLPSDRFSAERTGGSVSTLTIQRTQQEDSAVYLCASSSWTGRTEAFFGQGTRLTVV.